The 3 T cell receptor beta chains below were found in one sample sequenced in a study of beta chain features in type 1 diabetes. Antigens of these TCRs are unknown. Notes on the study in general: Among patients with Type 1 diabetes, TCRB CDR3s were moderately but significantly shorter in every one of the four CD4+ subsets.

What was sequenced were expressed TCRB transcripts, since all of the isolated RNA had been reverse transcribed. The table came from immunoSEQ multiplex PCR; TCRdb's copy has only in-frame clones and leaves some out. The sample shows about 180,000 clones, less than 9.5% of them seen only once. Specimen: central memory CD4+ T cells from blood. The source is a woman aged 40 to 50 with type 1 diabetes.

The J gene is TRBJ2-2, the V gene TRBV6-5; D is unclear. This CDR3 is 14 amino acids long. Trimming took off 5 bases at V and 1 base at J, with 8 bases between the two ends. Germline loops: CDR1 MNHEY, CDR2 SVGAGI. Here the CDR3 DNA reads TGTGCCAGCAGTCGACTGATGAACACCGGGGAGCTGTTTTTT. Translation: CASSRLMNTGELFF.

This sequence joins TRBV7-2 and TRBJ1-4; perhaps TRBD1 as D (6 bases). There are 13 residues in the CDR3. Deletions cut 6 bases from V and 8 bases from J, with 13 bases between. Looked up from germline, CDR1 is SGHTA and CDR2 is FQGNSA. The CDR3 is CASSPTGNEKLFF. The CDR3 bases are TGTGCCAGCAGTCCGACAGGAAACGAAAAACTGTTTTTT.

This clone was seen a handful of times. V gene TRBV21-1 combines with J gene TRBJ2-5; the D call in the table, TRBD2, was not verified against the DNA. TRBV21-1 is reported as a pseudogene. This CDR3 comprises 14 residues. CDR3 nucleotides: TGTGCCAGCAGTCCCGACTACCTCCAAGAGACCCAGTACTTC. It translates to CASSPDYLQETQYF.